Below are 24 T cell receptor beta chains sequenced from a single sample in a study of blood T cell repertoires in COVID-19. Using immunoSEQ multiplex PCR, the repertoire was profiled, and TCRdb retains in-frame clones only, with some absent. The sample yields 200,000 to 300,000 clones, approximately 86% seen once. Material: peripheral blood. All receptors derive from a human donor in a cohort sampled during active COVID-19.

V is TRBV7-2 and J is TRBJ2-1, with D possibly TRBD2 on 5 matching bases. The germline CDR1 and CDR2 sequences are SGHTA and FQGNSA. Trimming took off 1 base at V and 9 bases at J, with 13 bases between the two ends. The CDR3 is 14 residues long. The DNA for the CDR3 is TGTGCCAGCAGCTTAGGGGCTAGTGGAGGTGAGCAGTTCTTC. Translating gives CASSLGASGGEQFF. Together with reference TRBV7-2 and TRBJ2-1, the CDR3 gives the full variable domain: GAGVSQSPSNKVTEKGKDVELRCDPISGHTALYWYRQSLGQGLEFLIYFQGNSAPDKSGLPSDRFSAERTGGSVSTLTIQRTQQEDSAVYLCASSLGASGGEQFFGPGTRLTVL.

This clone was counted a few times. The chain joins TRBV6-6 to TRBJ2-3; the D gene is possibly TRBD1 (6 bases). The germline V gene has CDR1 MNHNY and CDR2 SVGAGI (reference sequence). CDR3 size: 13 residues. V was shortened by 6 bases and J by 8 bases, with 15 bases between the two germline ends. The CDR3 sequence is CASSQTGFGTQYF. The CDR3 DNA sequence: TGTGCCAGCAGCCAAACAGGGTTCGGTACGCAGTATTTT.

The V call is TRBV5-4, the J call TRBJ1-3, with TRBD1 matching over 8 bases. Germline CDR1 SGHNT, CDR2 YYREEE (reference sequence). The CDR3 is 14 residues long. Trimming took 9 bases from V and 4 from J; bases not matched to a gene: 9. The CDR3 sequence: CATGLWTGGNTIYF. CDR3 DNA sequence: TGTGCCACCGGTCTTTGGACAGGGGGAAACACCATATATTTT.

The gene calls are TRBV5-4 and TRBJ2-1, with D maybe TRBD2 (5 bases). V shed 0 bases and J shed 9 bases, with 16 bases lying between them. The length of the CDR3 is 15 residues. The germline V gene encodes CDR1 SGHNT and CDR2 YYREEE (reference sequence). The CDR3, as DNA: TGTGCCAGCAGCTTGGAGGCTAGCTCTGTGGGTGAGCAGTTCTTC. Translating it yields CASSLEASSVGEQFF.

The J gene is TRBJ2-2, the V gene TRBV6-1; D not certain. This CDR3 is 16 amino acids long. CDR1 MNHNS and CDR2 SASEGT come from the germline V gene. V was cut by 0 bases and J by 7 bases, with 15 bases left in between. The CDR3 spells CASSEALPGTGGELFF. The CDR3 DNA sequence: TGTGCCAGCAGTGAAGCGCTTCCGGGTACGGGCGGGGAGCTGTTTTTT.

The chain carries TRBV9 and TRBJ2-5; 15 positions match TRBD2. From germline, CDR1 is SGDLS and CDR2 YYNGEE. Trimming at V came to 6 bases and at J to 5 bases, leaving 8 bases not matched to a gene. CDR3 length equals 16 residues. CDR3 loop: CASTVGLAGGQETQYF. The CDR3 region has the DNA TGTGCCAGCACCGTGGGACTAGCGGGAGGTCAGGAGACCCAGTACTTC.

The chain uses TRBV6-1 and TRBJ1-2, with 7 bases lining up with TRBD1. The CDR3 is 15 residues long. The germline CDR1 and CDR2 sequences are MNHNS and SASEGT. The V gene end was trimmed by 4 bases and the J gene end by 10 bases; junction bases not matched to a gene: 15. CDR3 nucleotide sequence: TGTGCCAGCAGTGGAGCCATCTGGGACAGAACCTACTACACCTTC. Protein sequence: CASSGAIWDRTYYTF.

The V gene is TRBV27, the J gene TRBJ1-4; a possible D gene is TRBD1 (5 bases). CDR3 length: 15 amino acids. Germline values: CDR1 MNHEY, CDR2 SMNVEV (reference sequence). V dropped 4 bases and J dropped 4 bases, with 13 bases sitting between them. The CDR3 here is CASSSHLGGNEKLFF. CDR3 in DNA: TGTGCCAGCAGTTCTCACCTGGGGGGTAATGAAAAACTGTTTTTT.

The genes are TRBV7-2 and TRBJ1-1; 7 positions agree with TRBD1. V lost 4 bases and J lost 6; bases outside the gene matches: 8. This CDR3 comprises 14 residues. CDR1 SGHTA and CDR2 FQGNSA come from the germline V gene. The CDR3 sequence is CASSSLQGISEAFF. The CDR3 region has the DNA TGTGCCAGCAGCTCACTACAGGGGATCTCTGAAGCTTTCTTT.

This clone has just a few counts. This sequence joins TRBV5-4 and TRBJ1-6; D gene uncertain. Germline V gene lookup returns CDR1 SGHNT and CDR2 YYREEE (reference sequence). CDR3 length equals 14 residues. V lost 7 bases and J lost 5, with 13 bases in between. CDR3 bases: TGTGCCAGCCGAGTCCTCGAGGATAATTCACCCCTCCACTTT. This translates into CASRVLEDNSPLHF.

V gene TRBV7-9 combines with J gene TRBJ2-1; 7 bases match TRBD2. V trimming: 4 bases; J trimming: 1 base; junction bases outside the gene matches: 4. The CDR3 runs to 15 residues. Germline CDR1 reads SEHNR; CDR2 reads FQNEAQ (reference sequence). The CDR3 DNA sequence: TGTGCCAGCAGCTCTAGCGGACTATCCTACAATGAGCAGTTCTTC. Its protein is CASSSSGLSYNEQFF.

This chain uses TRBV18 with TRBJ2-5, with 9 bases lining up with TRBD2. Per the germline V gene, CDR1 is KGHSH and CDR2 is LQKENI. Unmatched junction bases numbered 1, after V lost 1 base and J lost 4 bases. CDR3 length: 14 residues. CDR3: CASSPLSGRETQYF. The CDR3 bases are TGTGCCAGCTCACCACTTAGCGGGAGAGAGACCCAGTACTTC.

The J gene is TRBJ1-1, the V gene TRBV19, with 7 bases that match TRBD1. CDR3 length: 13 residues. Looked up from germline, CDR1 is LNHDA and CDR2 is SQIVND (reference sequence). The V segment lost 4 bases and the J segment 10 bases; nucleotides outside the gene matches: 9. The CDR3 region is CASSTGGVGSAFF. In nucleotides, the CDR3 is TGTGCCAGTAGTACAGGGGGAGTCGGTTCAGCTTTCTTT.

The chain joins TRBV6-6 to TRBJ2-7, with D possibly TRBD2 on 5 matching bases. Germline CDR1 MNHNY, CDR2 SVGAGI (reference sequence). The CDR3 loop spans 15 amino acids. V lost 4 bases to trimming and J lost 0 bases, with 13 bases between them. The CDR3 region has the DNA TGTGCCAGCAGTTTGGGCGGGTCTATCTCCTACGAGCAGTACTTC. Encoded protein: CASSLGGSISYEQYF.

The rearrangement links TRBV27 to TRBJ2-3, with TRBD1 identical over 9 bases. The CDR3 has 13 amino acids. The V and J ends lost 6 bases and 8 bases, in that order; junction bases with no gene match: 6. Germline V lookup: CDR1 MNHEY, CDR2 SMNVEV (reference sequence). CDR3 protein: CASRQTGGPTQYF. CDR3 coding DNA: TGTGCCAGCAGGCAGACAGGGGGACCTACGCAGTATTTT.

This clone was recorded only once. The rearrangement links TRBV2 to TRBJ1-1; no clear D gene. V lost 3 bases to trimming and J lost 11 bases, with 10 bases between them. Germline assignment: CDR1 SNHLY and CDR2 FYNNEI. This CDR3 spans 11 amino acids. The DNA for the CDR3 is TGTGCCAGCAGTGAGACCGACTGGGCTTTCTTT. Its protein is CASSETDWAFF.

This clone has only one observation. The chain has TRBV3-1 (or the pseudogene TRBV3-2) and TRBJ2-3; 9 bases line up with TRBD2. This CDR3 is 17 amino acids long. V trimming: 0 bases; J trimming: 4 bases; junction bases outside the gene matches: 8. Germline V gene data show CDR1 as LGHDT and CDR2 as YNNKEL (reference sequence). CDR3 coding DNA: TGTGCCAGCAGCCAAGAAGGAGCGGGGGGCCCCCCAGATACGCAGTATTTT. This encodes CASSQEGAGGPPDTQYF.

The chain joins TRBV28 to TRBJ2-5; possibly TRBD2 for D (5 bases). The length of the CDR3 is 15 residues. V dropped 2 bases and J dropped 4 bases, with 14 bases sitting between them. Germline V gene lookup returns CDR1 MDHEN and CDR2 SYDVKM. CDR3: CASSLKRVGSETQYF. In DNA form, the CDR3 reads TGTGCCAGCAGTTTAAAGAGGGTAGGGTCAGAGACCCAGTACTTC.

The table lists this clone with a few counts. The J gene is TRBJ1-2, the V gene TRBV5-1, with 11 bases aligning to TRBD1. Germline CDR1 and CDR2: SGHRS and YFSETQ. J gave up 6 bases and V 4 bases, and 5 bases lay outside the gene matches. This CDR3 is 14 amino acids long. DNA of the CDR3: TGCGCCAGCAGCCGGGACAGGGGGGGGGATGGCTACACCTTC. Protein: CASSRDRGGDGYTF. The full variable domain, with the rest looked up from reference TRBV5-1 and TRBJ1-2, is KAGVTQTPRYLIKTRGQQVTLSCSPISGHRSVSWYQQTPGQGLQFLFEYFSETQRNKGNFPGRFSGRQFSNSRSEMNVSTLELGDSALYLCASSRDRGGDGYTFGSGTRLTVV.

This clone has just a few counts. The chain joins TRBV6-5 to TRBJ2-2; D uncertain. V was cut by 2 bases and J by 7 bases, with 8 bases left in between. CDR3 length: 13 amino acids. Germline V gives CDR1 MNHEY, CDR2 SVGAGI. The CDR3 bases are TGTGCCAGCAGTTACGTCCTAAGCGGGGAGCTGTTTTTT. Its translation: CASSYVLSGELFF.

The chain uses TRBV11-2 and TRBJ2-6; 11 nucleotides agree with TRBD2. The CDR3 spans 19 residues. CDR1 and CDR2 from the germline V gene are SGHAT and FQNNGV. V trimming: 3 bases; J trimming: 0 bases; junction bases outside the gene matches: 7. CDR3 sequence: CASSFSLAGELSGANVLTF. The DNA for the CDR3 is TGTGCCAGCAGCTTTTCACTAGCGGGAGAGCTCTCTGGGGCCAACGTCCTGACTTTC. Variable domain in full (rest from reference TRBV11-2 and TRBJ2-6): EAGVAQSPRYKIIEKRQSVAFWCNPISGHATLYWYQQILGQGPKLLIQFQNNGVVDDSQLPKDRFSAERLKGVDSTLKIQPAKLEDSAVYLCASSFSLAGELSGANVLTFGAGSRLTVL.

The V gene is TRBV6-5, the J gene TRBJ1-2; 9 positions match TRBD1. CDR3 length: 14 residues. The germline CDR1 and CDR2 sequences are MNHEY and SVGAGI. V gave up 6 bases and J gave up 4 bases; unmatched junction bases: 6. The CDR3 nucleotides are TGTGCCAGCAGCCCCGGGACAGGGCCCTATGGCTACACCTTC. It specifies CASSPGTGPYGYTF.

This clone occurred a few times. The chain has TRBV29-1 and TRBJ1-2; a possible D gene is TRBD1 (5 bases). CDR3 length: 12 amino acids. V lost 7 bases and J 8 bases, leaving 17 bases between the germline ends. Germline V CDR1 and CDR2: SQVTM, ANQGSEA. The CDR3 region is CSAQRGERGYTF. CDR3 coding DNA: TGCAGCGCGCAACGGGGGGAGCGGGGCTACACCTTC.

For the CDR3, the DNA is TGTGCCAGCAGTTTTGAGGCGGGGAGCATTCAGTACTTC. It translates to CASSFEAGSIQYF. This sequence joins TRBV12-3 or TRBV12-4 and TRBJ2-4; D is perhaps TRBD2 (6 bases). V was pared by 3 bases and J by 9 bases, with 12 bases between. This CDR3 comprises 13 residues.